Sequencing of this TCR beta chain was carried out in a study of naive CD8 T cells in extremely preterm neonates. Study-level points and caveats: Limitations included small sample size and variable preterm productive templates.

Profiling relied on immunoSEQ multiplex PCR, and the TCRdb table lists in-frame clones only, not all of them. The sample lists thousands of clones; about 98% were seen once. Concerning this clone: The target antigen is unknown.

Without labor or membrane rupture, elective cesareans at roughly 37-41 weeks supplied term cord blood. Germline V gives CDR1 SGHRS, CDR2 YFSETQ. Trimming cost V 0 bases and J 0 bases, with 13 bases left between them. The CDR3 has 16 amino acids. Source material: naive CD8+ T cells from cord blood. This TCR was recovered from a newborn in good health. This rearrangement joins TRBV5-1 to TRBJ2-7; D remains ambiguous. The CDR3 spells CASSLAAGPYSYEQYF. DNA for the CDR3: TGCGCCAGCAGCTTGGCGGCAGGCCCCTACTCCTACGAGCAGTACTTC.